This is a list of T cell receptor beta chains from one sample in a study of cytomegalovirus exposure and HLA in healthy donors. The table came from immunoSEQ multiplex PCR; TCRdb's copy has only in-frame clones and leaves some out. The sample yields about 120,000 clones, roughly 79% seen once. Sequencing was carried out using PBMCs. Every receptor here comes from a woman in her 40s in good health and CMV-seronegative. CDR3s include the opening cysteine and the closing phenylalanine or tryptophan. Each record gives: V gene, D gene, J gene, clone size, CDR3 DNA, CDR3 protein. The D gene is left open where the match is weak. The listing skips clone size in some rows; elsewhere it reads once, few, many or a size class.

v_gene: TRBV5-5; d_gene: -; j_gene: TRBJ1-3; abundance: -; CDR3nt: TGTGCCAGCAGCTTGGACAGCGGAGCTGGAAACACCATATATTTT; CDR3aa: CASSLDSGAGNTIYF
v_gene: TRBV7-8; d_gene: TRBD1; j_gene: TRBJ2-5; abundance: -; CDR3nt: TGTGCCAGCAGCTTAAGGCCAGGGGGTCAGACCCAGTACTTC; CDR3aa: CASSLRPGGQTQYF
v_gene: TRBV4-1; d_gene: -; j_gene: TRBJ1-1; abundance: few; CDR3nt: TGCGCCAGCAGCCAAGTCTCAATCATTGGCTCTGAAGCTTTCTTT; CDR3aa: CASSQVSIIGSEAFF
v_gene: TRBV6-1; d_gene: -; j_gene: TRBJ2-7; abundance: once; CDR3nt: TGTGCCAGCAGTGAAGCGCTTTGGGGGGCCTACGAGCAGTACTTC; CDR3aa: CASSEALWGAYEQYF
v_gene: TRBV6-5; d_gene: -; j_gene: TRBJ2-1; abundance: -; CDR3nt: TGTGCCAGCAGTACTACTAGCAATGAGCAGTTCTTC; CDR3aa: CASSTTSNEQFF
v_gene: TRBV19; d_gene: -; j_gene: TRBJ2-7; abundance: -; CDR3nt: TGTGCCAGTAGCCGGACAGCAGACTACGAGCAGTACTTC; CDR3aa: CASSRTADYEQYF
v_gene: TRBV2; d_gene: TRBD2; j_gene: TRBJ2-1; abundance: -; CDR3nt: TGTGCCAGGGCGGGAGAGATGTACAATGAGCAGTTCTTC; CDR3aa: CARAGEMYNEQFF
v_gene: TRBV28; d_gene: -; j_gene: TRBJ1-2; abundance: -; CDR3nt: TGTGCCAGCAGACCCGATCAGGGATTCTATGGCTACACCTTC; CDR3aa: CASRPDQGFYGYTF
v_gene: TRBV28; d_gene: TRBD2; j_gene: TRBJ2-7; abundance: -; CDR3nt: TGTGCCAGCAGTTTGTTGCGGGAGGGCAGCGAGCAGTACTTC; CDR3aa: CASSLLREGSEQYF
v_gene: TRBV6-1; d_gene: -; j_gene: TRBJ1-1; abundance: few; CDR3nt: TGTGCCAGCAGTGAGTCAAACAGGGACCAAGCTTTCTTT; CDR3aa: CASSESNRDQAFF
v_gene: TRBV2; d_gene: TRBD1; j_gene: TRBJ2-7; abundance: few; CDR3nt: TGTGCCAGCAGTCTCTACAGGGGTTGGGGCGAGCAGTACTTC; CDR3aa: CASSLYRGWGEQYF
v_gene: TRBV6-5; d_gene: TRBD1; j_gene: TRBJ2-7; abundance: -; CDR3nt: TGTGCCAGCAGTCGGACAGGCCCCTACGAGCAGTACTTC; CDR3aa: CASSRTGPYEQYF
v_gene: TRBV12-5; d_gene: -; j_gene: TRBJ1-5; abundance: once; CDR3nt: TGTGCTAGTGGTTTCTCGGTTTCGGTATCGGGACTCAAAACCTTCAGCAATCAGCCCCAGCATTTT; CDR3aa: CASGFSVSVSGLKTFSNQPQHF
v_gene: TRBV5-6; d_gene: TRBD1; j_gene: TRBJ2-5; abundance: -; CDR3nt: TGTGCCAGCAGCAAAGGGACAGGGGGGGAGACCCAGTACTTC; CDR3aa: CASSKGTGGETQYF
v_gene: TRBV5-1; d_gene: -; j_gene: TRBJ1-4; abundance: -; CDR3nt: TGCGCCAGCAGTCCTTCTGTGGGGGGAACTAATGAAAAACTGTTTTTT; CDR3aa: CASSPSVGGTNEKLFF
v_gene: TRBV6-6; d_gene: -; j_gene: TRBJ1-2; abundance: -; CDR3nt: TGTGCCAGCAGGCCGACTGAGGGCTATGGCTACACCTTC; CDR3aa: CASRPTEGYGYTF
v_gene: TRBV6-1; d_gene: -; j_gene: TRBJ2-5; abundance: -; CDR3nt: TGTGCCAGCAGTGAGACCCCGCGGGAGACCCAGTACTTC; CDR3aa: CASSETPRETQYF
v_gene: TRBV7-9; d_gene: TRBD1; j_gene: TRBJ1-2; abundance: -; CDR3nt: TGTGCCAGCAGCTTAGCGGACAGGGCGCGTTATGGCTACACCTTC; CDR3aa: CASSLADRARYGYTF
v_gene: TRBV19; d_gene: -; j_gene: TRBJ1-1; abundance: -; CDR3nt: TGTGCCAGTAGTATAGCTGCGGGGCTCAAAGCTTTCTTT; CDR3aa: CASSIAAGLKAFF
v_gene: TRBV27; d_gene: -; j_gene: TRBJ2-3; abundance: -; CDR3nt: TGTGCCAGCAGTTTAAGGGAAGGGGGTTCGGGCACAGATACGCAGTATTTT; CDR3aa: CASSLREGGSGTDTQYF
v_gene: TRBV18; d_gene: -; j_gene: TRBJ2-7; abundance: -; CDR3nt: TGTGCCAGCTCACCCAGCTCCTACGAGCAGTACTTC; CDR3aa: CASSPSSYEQYF
v_gene: TRBV4-1; d_gene: TRBD1; j_gene: TRBJ1-1; abundance: few; CDR3nt: TGCGCCAGCAGTTCAATACAGGGGGAAGCTTTCTTT; CDR3aa: CASSSIQGEAFF
v_gene: TRBV28; d_gene: -; j_gene: TRBJ1-2; abundance: -; CDR3nt: TGTGCCAGCAGCTGGGGCGTTTATGGCTACACCTTC; CDR3aa: CASSWGVYGYTF
v_gene: TRBV11-2; d_gene: -; j_gene: TRBJ2-2; abundance: once; CDR3nt: TGTGCCAGCCCACTCATGGGAGACACCGGGGAGCTGTTTTTT; CDR3aa: CASPLMGDTGELFF
v_gene: TRBV27; d_gene: -; j_gene: TRBJ1-4; abundance: -; CDR3nt: TGTGCCAGCAGTCGGAACAGGGCCCTTAATGAAAAACTGTTTTTT; CDR3aa: CASSRNRALNEKLFF